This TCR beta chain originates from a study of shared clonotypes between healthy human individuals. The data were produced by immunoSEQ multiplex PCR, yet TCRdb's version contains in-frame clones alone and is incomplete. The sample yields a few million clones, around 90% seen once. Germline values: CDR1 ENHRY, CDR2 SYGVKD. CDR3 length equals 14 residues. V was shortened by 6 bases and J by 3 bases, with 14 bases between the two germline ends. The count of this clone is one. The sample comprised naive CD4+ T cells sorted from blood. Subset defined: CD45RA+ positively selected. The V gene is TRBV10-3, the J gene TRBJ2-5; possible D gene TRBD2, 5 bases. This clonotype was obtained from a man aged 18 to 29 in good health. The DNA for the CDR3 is TGTGCCATCAGCGCTGGCGGGTCGAAAGAGACCCAGTACTTC. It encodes CAISAGGSKETQYF.